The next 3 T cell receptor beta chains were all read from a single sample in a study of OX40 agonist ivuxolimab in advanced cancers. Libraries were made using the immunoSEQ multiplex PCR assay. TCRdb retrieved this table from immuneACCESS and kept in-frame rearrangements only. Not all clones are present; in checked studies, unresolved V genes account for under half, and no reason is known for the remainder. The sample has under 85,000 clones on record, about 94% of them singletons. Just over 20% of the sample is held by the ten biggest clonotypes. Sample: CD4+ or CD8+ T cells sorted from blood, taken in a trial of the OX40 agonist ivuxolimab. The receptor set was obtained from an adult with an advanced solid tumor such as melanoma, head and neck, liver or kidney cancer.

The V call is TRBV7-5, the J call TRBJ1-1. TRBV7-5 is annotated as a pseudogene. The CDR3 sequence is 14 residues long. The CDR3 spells CARSCGGMNTEAFF. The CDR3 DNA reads TGTGCCAGAAGCTGCGGGGGAATGAACACTGAAGCTTTCTTT.

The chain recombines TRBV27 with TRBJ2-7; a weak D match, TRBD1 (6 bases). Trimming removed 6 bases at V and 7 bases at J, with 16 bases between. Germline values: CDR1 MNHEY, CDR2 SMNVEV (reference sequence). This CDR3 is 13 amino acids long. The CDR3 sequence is CASSQTGSREQYF. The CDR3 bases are TGTGCCAGCAGCCAAACAGGGTCTCGGGAGCAGTACTTC.

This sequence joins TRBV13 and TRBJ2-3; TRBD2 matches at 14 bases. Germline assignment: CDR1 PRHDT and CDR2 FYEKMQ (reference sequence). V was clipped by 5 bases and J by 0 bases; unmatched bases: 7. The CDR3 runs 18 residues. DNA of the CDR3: TGTGCCAGCAGCAAAGGGACTAGCGGGGGCCTCAGCACAGATACGCAGTATTTT. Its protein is CASSKGTSGGLSTDTQYF.